Sequencing of this T cell receptor beta chain was carried out in a study of beta chain features in type 1 diabetes. Study context: Healthy donors and patients showed comparable age, gender and cell yields. Regarding the study as a whole: When Type 1 diabetes patients were examined, their TCRB CDR3s proved moderately but significantly shorter in all four CD4+ subsets. The naive, central memory and Treg TCRB repertoires showed an apparent similarity that was greater among patients than among healthy donors. When cDNA is sequenced, cells with high TCR expression could be over-represented.

Trimming pared 5 bases from V and 3 bases from J, leaving 13 bases between. The CDR3 is 14 residues long. CDR1 MNHEY and CDR2 SVGAGI come from the germline V gene. Sequencing targeted expressed TCRB transcripts, as all isolated RNA had been reverse transcribed. Profiled with immunoSEQ multiplex PCR; TCRdb holds only in-frame clones, not every one. Here the sample spans about 160,000 clones, roughly 8% being singletons. About this clone: Its specificity is not known.

Sorted cells reached over 95% purity in every population. This sequence was found in a woman aged 40 to 50 with type 1 diabetes. The chain links TRBV6-5 to TRBJ1-1, with D perhaps TRBD1 (5 bases). Sequenced material: central memory CD4+ T cells from blood. The CDR3 DNA reads TGTGCCAGCAGTAGGCAGGCGGGGGACACTGAAGCTTTCTTT. This gives the protein CASSRQAGDTEAFF.